What follows are 10 T cell receptor beta chains derived from one specimen sequenced in a study of cytomegalovirus exposure and HLA in healthy donors. Vbeta (60) and Jbeta (13) primers were used in the PCR. Measured with immunoSEQ multiplex PCR; TCRdb has only the in-frame clones, and not every one. The sample shows about 160,000 clones, 70% to 85% of them seen only once. Sequencing used PBMCs. Receptors originate from a man aged 40-50 years in good health and CMV-seronegative.

The table lists this clone with a count of one. V gene TRBV11-3 combines with J gene TRBJ2-1, with TRBD1 identical over 10 bases. This CDR3 is built from 15 residues. Unmatched junction bases numbered 6, after V lost 4 bases and J lost 6 bases. CDR1 is SGHNT, CDR2 YENEEA, per germline. In DNA, the CDR3 is TGTGCCAGCAGCTCGGGACAGGGGATTGCCAATGAGCAGTTCTTC. It encodes CASSSGQGIANEQFF. The complete variable domain, with remaining parts taken from reference TRBV11-3 and TRBJ2-1, reads EAGVVQSPRYKIIEKKQPVAFWCNPISGHNTLYWYLQNLGQGPELLIRYENEEAVDDSQLPKDRFSAERLKGVDSTLKIQPAELGDSAVYLCASSSGQGIANEQFFGPGTRLTVL.

The rearrangement joins TRBV7-9 to TRBJ2-3; TRBD2 is a possible D gene (7 bases). Germline-derived CDR1 and CDR2 are SEHNR and FQNEAQ (reference sequence). V was pared by 7 bases and J by 3 bases, with 20 bases between. This CDR3 has 16 residues. This CDR3 reads CASTKDRGARTDTQYF. As DNA, the CDR3 is TGTGCCAGCACCAAGGATCGGGGGGCGCGAACAGATACGCAGTATTTT.

This chain links TRBV27 with TRBJ1-1; no firm D call. Germline V lookup: CDR1 MNHEY, CDR2 SMNVEV (reference sequence). This CDR3 is 13 amino acids long. Trimming took off 0 bases at V and 2 bases at J, with 4 bases between the two ends. The CDR3 region has the DNA TGTGCCAGCAGTTTATCCTTTAACACTGAAGCTTTCTTT. Translated, it gives CASSLSFNTEAFF.

The V and J genes are TRBV9 and TRBJ1-4, with D possibly being TRBD1 (6 bases). Germline V gene lookup returns CDR1 SGDLS and CDR2 YYNGEE. Trimming left V 0 bases short and J 8 bases short, with 14 bases between. The CDR3 loop spans 15 amino acids. The chain's CDR3 is CASSVGTGQGEKLFF. CDR3 nucleotide sequence: TGTGCCAGCAGCGTAGGTACAGGGCAAGGGGAAAAACTGTTTTTT.

This chain joins TRBV14 and TRBJ1-1; D gene ambiguous. Germline lookup yields CDR1 SGHDN and CDR2 FVKESK. Trimming removed 5 bases from V and 0 bases from J, with 7 bases in between. This CDR3 comprises 13 residues. The CDR3: CASSVALNTEAFF. CDR3 bases: TGTGCCAGCAGCGTGGCCTTGAACACTGAAGCTTTCTTT.

The chain uses TRBV5-1 and TRBJ1-3; D not resolved. V lost 2 bases, J lost 0 bases, and 9 bases lay in between. The CDR3 consists of 15 residues. Germline values: CDR1 SGHRS, CDR2 YFSETQ. The CDR3 reads CASSFSSGSGNTIYF. The CDR3 region has the DNA TGCGCCAGCAGCTTTAGTTCCGGCTCTGGAAACACCATATATTTT.

The CDR3 coding sequence is TGTGCCTGGAGTGTACTTGGACAGTCCTACAATGAGCAGTTCTTC. It translates to CAWSVLGQSYNEQFF. The gene calls are TRBV30 and TRBJ2-1; D might be TRBD1 (6 bases). This CDR3 region has 15 residues. V was shortened by 0 bases and J by 1 base, with 10 bases between the two germline ends. In germline, CDR1 is GTSNPN, CDR2 SVGIG (reference sequence).

The rearrangement uses TRBV5-1 and TRBJ2-3; unclear D gene. V shed 4 bases and J shed 2 bases, with 5 bases lying between them. Looked up from germline, CDR1 is SGHRS and CDR2 is YFSETQ. This CDR3 is 12 amino acids long. The chain's CDR3 is CASSLDTDTQYF. CDR3 coding DNA: TGCGCCAGCAGCCTAGACACAGATACGCAGTATTTT.

The chain couples TRBV4-1 to TRBJ2-7, with D perhaps matching TRBD1 (6 bases). The germline CDR1 and CDR2 sequences are MGHRA and YSYEKL. The CDR3 consists of 15 residues. V dropped 5 bases and J dropped 1 base, with 15 bases sitting between them. CDR3 region: CASSSRDQGSYEQYF. CDR3 DNA sequence: TGCGCCAGCAGCAGCCGGGACCAGGGGTCCTACGAGCAGTACTTC.

This chain uses TRBV5-6 with TRBJ1-2; no definite D call. CDR1 is SGHDT, CDR2 YYEEEE, per germline. This CDR3 spans 13 amino acids. V was trimmed by 5 bases and J by 1 base, leaving 9 bases between them. CDR3 sequence reads: CASSEYRNYGYTF. For the CDR3, the DNA is TGTGCCAGCAGTGAGTACCGTAACTATGGCTACACCTTC.